Here is one T cell receptor beta chain with its context. Its antigen is still unknown. The record has no base qualities; no much larger clone is one base away. The CDR3, cysteine through phenylalanine, is 13 amino acids long. The read is trimmed to its CDR3 DNA, 39 bases read in frame from base 1. CDR1 and CDR2 were assigned from the germline V gene as SGHDN and FVKESK. At the junction V is shortened by 1 base and J by 2 bases, with 5 bases in between. The cohort was made up of approximately 670 healthy bone marrow donors. Cohort members were all nominally healthy when sampled, although unrecorded immune exposures were likely present. The donor tested CMV seropositive, placing the donor among the roughly 300 seropositive members of the cohort. Each donor provided a peripheral blood sample, and peripheral blood mononuclear cells were used for TCR beta sequencing. Genomic DNA extraction from the blood cell samples was performed with the Qiagen DNeasy Blood Extraction Kit.

This sample stems from a study of cytomegalovirus exposure and HLA in healthy donors (dated by TCRdb to about 2017). At the level of the whole study: An earlier analysis of approximately 640 of the donors reported about 250 Gb of sequence data and roughly 110 million unique TCR beta sequences from 150 million to 200 million T cells. In the later analysis, no new phenotypic data were used to find candidate immune exposures; instead, reliance was placed on TCR beta sequences and their occurrence across donors. An early release covering 550 to 650 HLA-typed donors comprised about 320 gigabases of sequencing data and 85 million or so unique TCR sequences. Class I and class II HLA loci were covered by the typing at four-digit resolution. On average, 235,054 unique TCR beta nucleotide sequences were sequenced per donor among more than 350 genotyped donors of the cohort, with 15% to 20% of those sequences being non-productive. In a later analysis, previously published TCR beta repertoires from 550 to 700 donors were re-analyzed and high-resolution HLA genotyping was added so that TCR occurrence patterns could be studied. The T cell repertoires of about 700 subjects were profiled by immunosequencing and related to cytomegalovirus serostatus. All discovery cohort repertoires had been generated on a single sequencing platform. Because of strong linkage in the cohort, four to six DR-DQ haplotypes were treated as single units for association and clustering. A separate validation cohort of roughly 120 different subjects was used in addition to the 666-subject first cohort. The number of typed donors differed by locus: roughly 629-630 for A, B, C, DRB1 and DQB1; 522 for DQA1; approximately 610 for DPA1; and some 470 for DPB1. In a later genetic analysis, genome-wide SNP genotypes for about three fifths of the roughly 670 donors were used, and that subset was treated as a discovery cohort. Donor age, sex, ethnicity and CMV serostatus were compiled alongside the repertoire data. Of the 300 to 500 genotyped donors, 75% to 85% were placed in the genetic ancestry cluster associated with self-reported Caucasian donors. To decide whether each TCR beta V gene segment behaved as functional or pseudogenic, an earlier analysis of over 500 of the donors relied on high-throughput TCR beta sequencing. The study aimed to test whether signatures of past pathogen exposure could be identified by cataloging public T cell receptors. To predict cytomegalovirus infection status, the study brought together high-throughput TCR immunosequencing, statistical association of individual TCRs with disease status, and machine learning.

Library construction relied on the immunoSEQ multiplex PCR assay. For the multiplex PCR, a mixture combining 60 forward primers for TCR Vbeta segments and 13 reverse primers for TCR Jbeta segments was used. The CDR3 region of rearranged TCR beta genes was amplified from genomic DNA by a multiplex PCR assay. The amplified TCR beta libraries were sequenced on the Illumina HiSeq System as 87-base-pair reads. Regarding the original processing steps: Across the roughly 700 repertoires, a later analysis counted tens of millions of unique TCR beta chains, approximately 10 million of which were shared by at least two donors. To remove PCR and sequencing errors, raw reads were error-corrected and collapsed into unique sequences using a nearest-neighbor algorithm that merged closely related sequences. V, D and J gene segments were assigned by aligning CDR3 sequences to IMGT reference sequences. For a sequence to be retained, a match of at least six nucleotides was required to both a V gene segment and a J gene segment. A rearrangement counted as productive if the CDR3 had no stop codons and remained in frame with V and J, and every other rearrangement counted as non-productive. Following IMGT convention, CDR3 was defined as the stretch from the second conserved V-encoded cysteine up to the conserved J-encoded phenylalanine. The earlier analysis of about 500 of the donors excluded sequences that lacked an unambiguous match to a single V gene segment. An earlier analysis of fewer than 750 of the donors classified V segments as functional when productive rearrangements were above 56.7% and as segregating when the standard deviation between donors was above 5%. To diagnose cytomegalovirus status from the catalog of TCR beta chain sequences, a statistical classification framework was built. In a later analysis, TCR nucleotide sequences were compared against IMGT/GENE-DB human TR gene sequences so that V and J genes could be assigned. In a later analysis, CDR3 sequences and most-parsimonious VDJ recombination scenarios were assigned using the TCRdist pipeline. In a later analysis, every TCR beta chain was defined by the combination of its CDR3 amino acid sequence and its V-gene family, and reads without a unique V-gene family were dropped. A later analysis removed 592 highly shared, low-generation-probability nucleotide sequences to deal with suspected cross-contamination and a sequencing artifact. A later analysis calculated a clonal expansion index for each public chain from normalized within-repertoire ranks of inferred template counts. In a later analysis, generation probabilities were computed using a VDJ recombination model fitted to out-of-frame rearrangements, and the results were checked against IGoR. In a later analysis, hypergeometric tests were used to score TCR-TCR, TCR-HLA and TCR-CMV co-occurrence, with a repertoire-size bias correction applied to TCR pairs. To estimate false discovery rates, a later analysis permuted the HLA or CMV assignments 20 times. In a later analysis, co-occurring TCRs were grouped with DBSCAN, and TCRdist sequence similarity was added when clustering was performed within HLA-allele-positive subsets. Repertoires with fewer than 30,000 or more than 120,000 public chains were left out of co-occurrence clustering, as were five repertoires with anomalous nucleotide sharing. TCRdb retrieved this table from immuneACCESS and kept in-frame rearrangements only. Not all clones are present; in checked studies, unresolved V genes account for under half, and no reason is known for the remainder. V, J and clone size were drawn from that table, and D and trimming were deduced from the DNA. The table for this sample lists some 77,000 clones; nearly 80% of them were counted only once. Roughly 25% of the sample rests with the top ten.

Points the paper makes about the study in general: Because counts were too low, seventeen rarely observed V segments, including chromosome 9 orphons, were left out of the earlier analysis of approximately 580 of the donors. Most CMV-associated TCR beta chains appeared to be HLA-restricted in a later analysis, and the HLA associations seemed to be driven largely by CMV exposure. According to a later genetic analysis, donors in an Asian-associated ancestry cluster had fewer N-insertions in productive TCRs than the roughly 700-donor mean. Cytomegalovirus status was reported to be diagnosed by the classifier with high specificity and sensitivity in both the original and validation cohorts. For the cohort, immune exposure information was limited to CMV serostatus. Because HLA typing was unavailable for some donors at each locus, only the typed subset was used in association tests. A further reported finding was that TCR beta sequences accurately predicted the HLA-A and HLA-B alleles for most subjects in the first cohort. According to the authors, the approach could potentially be generalized to other disease states and immunological phenotypes. A total of 164 TCR beta chains were listed by the study as associated with cytomegalovirus. An earlier analysis of roughly 570 of the donors showed that most TCR beta V segments appeared in productive rearrangements either about 87% or about 30% of the time, which broadly matched IMGT annotations. The sequencing pipeline was judged likely to have produced a cluster of highly shared sequence variants as a technical artifact. In a later analysis, TCR association rates were found to vary across HLA loci, with the most associated TCRs seen for DRB1 alleles and the fewest for HLA-C alleles. Roughly uniform sequencing depth across donors was assumed in presence/absence analyses, although this assumption may not hold. At a false discovery rate of 0.05, a later analysis linked some 18,000 TCR beta sequences to specific HLA alleles. In a later analysis, HLA-associated TCR beta chains showed more clonal expansion and lower generation probabilities than non-associated chains that were equally common. In a later analysis, several top co-occurrence clusters were reported to appear linked to parvovirus B19, influenza, CMV and Epstein-Barr virus. In a later genetic analysis, a missense DCLRE1C variant was associated with V-gene and J-gene trimming of TCR beta chains, and the association was replicated in an independent cohort. Most TCR sequences were observed very rarely across donors, whereas some public TCRs were present in many individuals. Assigning TCR associations to individual alleles was difficult when HLA alleles, especially DR and DQ, strongly co-occurred. A few of the identified cytomegalovirus-associated TCR beta chains were confirmed in vitro to be specific for cytomegalovirus antigens. This cohort had only TCR beta chains sequenced, and the lack of alpha or paired-chain data limited which features could be detected. Some IMGT-functional V segments, including TRBV6-2 and TRBV6-3, could not be distinguished by the 87-base-pair reads and were therefore excluded. Linkage disequilibrium might explain the correlated functional status among segregating V segments, but an unknown experimental factor could not be ruled out.

The rearrangement joined TRBV14 to TRBJ2-5; no confident D gene assignment can be made. The clonotype comes from a woman in her forties or fifties in good health and CMV-seropositive. The material sequenced was PBMCs. The CDR3 reads CASSQGPQETQYF. The DNA reads as follows: TGTGCCAGCAGCCAAGGTCCTCAAGAGACCCAGTACTTC.